This record covers a single T cell receptor (beta chain). What it binds is unknown. The CDR3 length is 15 residues. J gave up 3 bases and V 5 bases, and 3 bases lay outside the gene matches. Germline loops: CDR1 MNHEY, CDR2 SVGAGI. Some clones are missing from TCRdb's copy, which holds only in-frame ones; the method was immunoSEQ multiplex PCR. The table records 250,000 to 300,000 clones, over 75% of them present only once. Treatment in this sample: roughly 18 received Ad26.COV2.S at low or high dose, single or two shots; several received placebo; per-sample allocation not given. Each sample was drawn 63 days after the first injection (of vaccine or placebo). Based in Boston, the donor was an adult of 18-55 years. The entry originates in a study of Ad26.COV2.S vaccination and SARS-CoV-2 variants. Study overall: The donor participated in the COV1001 trial, in its Ad26.COV2.S arm. Participants got Ad26.COV2.S intramuscularly, once or twice 56 days apart.

Study conclusions and caveats: Post-vaccination breadth of spike-specific CD8+ and CD4+ T cell responses was reportedly substantial.

The rearrangement links TRBV6-5 to TRBJ2-3; 12 nucleotides align to TRBD2. The sample in question was peripheral blood, obtained in a trial of Ad26.COV2.S vaccine versus placebo. This clonotype was sampled from a person between 18 and 65 years old who received the Ad26.COV2.S COVID-19 vaccine or a placebo. The CDR3 nucleotides are TGTGCCAGCAGTCCCCTAGCGGGAGGGACAGATACGCAGTATTTT. Translation: CASSPLAGGTDTQYF.